These 23 T cell receptor beta chains share one sample of origin, sequenced in a study of blood T cell repertoires in COVID-19. Profiling relied on immunoSEQ multiplex PCR, and the TCRdb table lists in-frame clones only, not all of them. This sample yields 100,000 to 120,000 clones, of which roughly 79% are seen a single time; roughly 10% belongs to the top ten. The sample comprised peripheral blood. The source of these receptors is a woman aged 70-85 years with acute or convalescent COVID-19.

This clone was counted many times. The CDR3 loop reads CASSESRTSRSETQYF. CDR3 nucleotide sequence: TGCGCCAGCAGTGAGTCGAGGACTAGCAGGTCGGAGACCCAGTACTTC. This chain joins TRBV10-2 and TRBJ2-5, with 8 bases identical to TRBD2. V lost 0 bases and J lost 5; bases outside the gene matches: 8. CDR3 length: 16 residues. Germline V lookup: CDR1 WSHSY, CDR2 SAAADI.

This clone was recorded a few times. The rearrangement joins TRBV6-2 or TRBV6-3 to TRBJ2-1; no definite D call. Trimming took off 5 bases at V and 9 bases at J, with 14 bases between the two ends. CDR1 MNHEY and CDR2 SVGEGT come from the germline V gene. The CDR3 covers 13 residues. The CDR3, as DNA: TGTGCCAGCAGTCTCCTTTTTCGAGTTGAGCAGTTCTTC. Protein sequence: CASSLLFRVEQFF.

This chain joins TRBV7-2 and TRBJ1-4; D possibly corresponds to TRBD1 (6 bases). Trimming removed 1 base at V and 7 bases at J, with 16 bases between. Germline V lookup: CDR1 SGHTA, CDR2 FQGNSA. The CDR3 is 16 residues long. The CDR3 region is CASSLGRLGAGEKLFF. CDR3 bases: TGTGCCAGCAGCTTAGGGAGGCTGGGGGCAGGTGAAAAACTGTTTTTT.

The chain joins TRBV3-1 (or the pseudogene TRBV3-2) to TRBJ1-5; D is unresolved. Trimming took off 2 bases at V and 3 bases at J, with 8 bases between the two ends. The CDR3 runs 14 residues. Germline V gene lookup returns CDR1 LGHDT and CDR2 YNNKEL (reference sequence). Here the CDR3 DNA reads TGTGCCAGCAGCCAAAAAATGTACAATCAGCCCCAGCATTTT. It codes for CASSQKMYNQPQHF.

V is TRBV5-5 and J is TRBJ2-3, with D tentatively TRBD1 (6 bases). Germline assignment: CDR1 SGHKS and CDR2 YYEKEE (reference sequence). The CDR3 has 14 amino acids. Deletions cut 1 base from V and 4 bases from J, with 10 bases between. This chain's CDR3 is CASSLHRAADTQYF. The DNA of the CDR3 is TGTGCCAGCAGCTTGCACAGGGCGGCAGATACGCAGTATTTT. The complete variable domain, with remaining parts taken from reference TRBV5-5 and TRBJ2-3, reads DAGVTQSPTHLIKTRGQQVTLRCSPISGHKSVSWYQQVLGQGPQFIFQYYEKEERGRGNFPDRFSARQFPNYSSELNVNALLLGDSALYLCASSLHRAADTQYFGPGTRLTVL.

This chain joins TRBV28 and TRBJ2-1; D perhaps matches TRBD2 (5 bases). V dropped 6 bases and J dropped 3 bases, with 6 bases sitting between them. The CDR3 has 12 amino acids. In germline, CDR1 is MDHEN, CDR2 SYDVKM. CDR3 loop: CASRRVYNEQFF. DNA for the CDR3: TGTGCCAGCAGGCGGGTCTACAATGAGCAGTTCTTC.

About this clone itself: Other DNA sequences in this sample translate to the same CDR3. The chain couples TRBV5-1 to TRBJ2-2, with D tentatively TRBD2 (5 bases). Trimming took 4 bases from V and 5 from J, leaving 12 bases between them. There are 14 residues in the CDR3. Germline V gives CDR1 SGHRS, CDR2 YFSETQ. Here the CDR3 reads CASSLPRDTGELFF. The DNA of the CDR3 is TGCGCCAGCAGCCTCCCCCGGGATACCGGGGAGCTGTTTTTT.

The rearrangement uses TRBV19 and TRBJ1-6, with 7 bases matching TRBD1. V was clipped by 9 bases and J by 5 bases; unmatched bases: 4. Germline V gene lookup returns CDR1 LNHDA and CDR2 SQIVND (reference sequence). CDR3 size: 13 residues. CDR3 coding DNA: TGTGCCAGCCGGGACAGAGATAATTCACCCCTCCACTTT. Amino acid sequence: CASRDRDNSPLHF.

The genes are TRBV11-3 and TRBJ2-2; D possibly corresponds to TRBD1 (5 bases). Per germline, CDR1 SGHNT and CDR2 YENEEA. This CDR3 spans 14 amino acids. The V end was cut by 6 bases, the J end by 4 bases, with 12 bases between. CDR3 sequence reads: CASRSTRGTGELFF. The CDR3 DNA reads TGTGCCAGCAGGTCTACAAGGGGCACCGGGGAGCTGTTTTTT.

This clone was observed once. This chain uses TRBV12-3 or TRBV12-4 with TRBJ2-1; D is possibly TRBD1 (6 bases). With 8 bases removed from V and 2 bases from J, the gap between germline ends came to 10 bases. This CDR3 contains 13 residues. CDR3 nucleotide sequence: TGTGCCAGCTCTCAGGGGACCTACAATGAGCAGTTCTTC. Translated, it gives CASSQGTYNEQFF.

The chain couples TRBV29-1 to TRBJ1-2; D not certain. Trimming removed 4 bases from V and 0 bases from J, with 9 bases in between. CDR3 length: 13 amino acids. Germline values: CDR1 SQVTM, CDR2 ANQGSEA. The CDR3 region is CSVVGGANYGYTF. CDR3 nucleotides: TGCAGCGTTGTCGGCGGAGCTAACTATGGCTACACCTTC.

The V and J genes are TRBV5-6 and TRBJ1-4, with TRBD1 matching over 7 bases. The germline CDR1 and CDR2 sequences are SGHDT and YYEEEE. The CDR3 is 16 amino acids. J was trimmed by 2 bases and V by 3 bases; bases with no gene match: 7. CDR3 loop: CASSSRPQGTNEKLFF. The CDR3 DNA reads as TGTGCCAGCAGCTCCCGCCCACAGGGGACTAATGAAAAACTGTTTTTT.

The rearrangement links TRBV7-9 to TRBJ2-2, with D maybe TRBD2 (5 bases). Germline values: CDR1 SEHNR, CDR2 FQNEAQ (reference sequence). This CDR3 has 14 amino acids. V was trimmed by 0 bases and J by 5 bases, leaving 7 bases between them. The CDR3 bases are TGTGCCAGCAGCTTAGCGGGCGGGACCGGGGAGCTGTTTTTT. It translates to CASSLAGGTGELFF.

The gene calls are TRBV24-1 and TRBJ2-7; TRBD1 matches 7 bases. V gave up 3 bases and J gave up 6 bases; unmatched junction bases: 4. Germline V gene data show CDR1 as KGHDR and CDR2 as SFDVKD. CDR3 length: 13 amino acids. The CDR3: CATSDRAGGEQYF. The CDR3 DNA is TGTGCCACCAGTGATCGGGCAGGGGGCGAGCAGTACTTC.

The chain joins TRBV19 to TRBJ1-4; D is possibly TRBD1 (6 bases). The CDR3 spans 14 residues. Trimming stripped 3 bases from V and 8 bases from J, with 13 bases between. The germline CDR1 and CDR2 sequences are LNHDA and SQIVND (reference sequence). CDR3: CASSIVAGEEKLFF. Written as DNA, the CDR3 is TGTGCCAGTAGTATTGTGGCAGGGGAGGAAAAACTGTTTTTT.

This clone was counted once. This sequence joins TRBV19 and TRBJ2-3; D may be TRBD2 (5 bases). From germline, CDR1 is LNHDA and CDR2 SQIVND (reference sequence). The CDR3 is 13 amino acids. Trimming pared 6 bases from V and 6 bases from J, leaving 13 bases between. CDR3 nucleotide sequence: TGTGCCAGTAGCGTGAGGGTCACGGATACGCAGTATTTT. Protein: CASSVRVTDTQYF.

The DNA of the CDR3 is TGTGCCAGCAGTTACGGGGACAGCTCTGGAAACACCATATATTTT. This gives the protein CASSYGDSSGNTIYF. This chain links TRBV6-6 with TRBJ1-3; TRBD1 aligns across 7 bases. CDR1 and CDR2 from the germline V gene are MNHNY and SVGAGI (reference sequence). This CDR3 is 15 amino acids long. V dropped 2 bases and J dropped 0; count of bases not matched to a gene: 1.

This clone was detected once. The chain is built from TRBV7-8 and TRBJ2-5; the D gene is possibly TRBD1 (5 bases). V lost 5 bases to trimming and J lost 5 bases, with 18 bases between them. Germline V gene data show CDR1 as SGHVS and CDR2 as FQNEAQ. The CDR3 is 15 residues long. The CDR3 sequence is CASSPPQMGRETQYF. The CDR3 DNA reads TGTGCCAGCAGCCCACCACAGATGGGGCGGGAGACCCAGTACTTC.

The chain is built from TRBV11-2 and TRBJ1-2; the D gene is possibly TRBD1 (5 bases). This CDR3 spans 12 amino acids. V lost 2 bases and J 8 bases, leaving 9 bases between the germline ends. Germline CDR1 and CDR2: SGHAT and FQNNGV. The CDR3 sequence is CASSLSGYGYTF. CDR3 coding DNA: TGTGCCAGCAGCTTATCAGGGTACGGCTACACCTTC.

The chain couples TRBV19 to TRBJ2-7; D is perhaps TRBD1 (5 bases). CDR1 is LNHDA, CDR2 SQIVND, per germline (reference sequence). This CDR3 has 14 amino acids. With 2 bases removed from V and 0 bases from J, the gap between germline ends came to 8 bases. The CDR3 sequence is CASSITDSSYEQYF. The CDR3 coding sequence is TGTGCCAGTAGTATAACAGACAGCTCCTACGAGCAGTACTTC.

This clone showed up just once. The V call is TRBV6-5, the J call TRBJ2-7; 10 bases map to TRBD1. CDR3 length: 14 residues. V gave up 4 bases and J gave up 2 bases; unmatched junction bases: 2. Germline CDR1 reads MNHEY; CDR2 reads SVGAGI. The CDR3 protein is CASSWTGGPYEQYF. The CDR3 bases are TGTGCCAGCAGTTGGACAGGGGGGCCCTACGAGCAGTACTTC.

The chain couples TRBV15 to TRBJ1-1, with D maybe TRBD1 (5 bases). Trimming took off 0 bases at V and 4 bases at J, with 6 bases between the two ends. This CDR3 contains 13 residues. Germline V CDR1 and CDR2: LNHNV, YYDKDF (reference sequence). CDR3 region: CATSRDGATEAFF. CDR3 nucleotides: TGTGCCACCAGCAGAGATGGGGCCACTGAAGCTTTCTTT. Filled out from reference TRBV15 and TRBJ1-1, the complete variable domain reads DAMVIQNPRYQVTQFGKPVTLSCSQTLNHNVMYWYQQKSSQAPKLLFHYYDKDFNNEADTPDNFQSRRPNTSFCFLDIRSPGLGDTAMYLCATSRDGATEAFFGQGTRLTVV.

The chain recombines TRBV7-3 with TRBJ2-2, with TRBD2 identical over 13 bases. The CDR3 loop spans 15 amino acids. The ends lost 5 bases at V and 4 bases at J; junction bases unmatched: 1. Germline-derived CDR1 and CDR2 are SGHTA and FQGTGA. The CDR3 is CASSRTSGSTGELFF. The CDR3 nucleotides read TGTGCCAGCAGCCGGACTAGCGGGAGCACCGGGGAGCTGTTTTTT.